This T cell receptor (beta chain) is drawn from a study of blood T cells in healthy people across ages. Sample-barcoded 5' priming and a J-beta primer mix drove a second PCR of 7 to 11 cycles. Paired-end reads containing CDR3 totaled no fewer than 2.5 million for each sample. In TCRdb, the 5' RACE reads were re-called with MiXCR into one record per CDR3 protein. There are roughly 1,800,000 distinct CDR3 sequences in the sample; around 50% occur only once, and approximately 2% lies in the top ten. In regard to this clonotype: Antigen specificity is unknown.

Germline V gene sequence: CDR1 SGHTA, CDR2 FQGNSA. The length of the CDR3 is 16 residues. Unmatched junction bases numbered 13, after V lost 3 bases and J lost 8 bases. The authors drew 7.5 to 10 milliliters of peripheral blood from each donor. Study-wide results and caveats: Naive T cell percentage by flow cytometry tracked strongly with beta diversity.

The chain combines TRBV7-2 with TRBJ2-1; 7 bases are a match to TRBD1. The sample comprised blood. The receptor comes from a woman in her thirties or forties in good health. CDR3 nucleotide sequence: TGTGCCAGCAGCTTTAATTTATTGACAGGGCTGGATGAGCAGTTCTTC. This codes for CASSFNLLTGLDEQFF.